This T cell receptor (beta chain) was recovered during a study of shared clonotypes between healthy human individuals. The overall study: Three plates each covered CD4 naive and memory; CD8 naive two, CD8 memory one.

This clone was seen once. Its antigen remains unidentified. Division of CD4+ cells produced a CD45RA+ naive subset and a CD45RA-negative memory subset. V was clipped by 4 bases and J by 1 base, with 10 bases between them. Germline V lookup: CDR1 SGHDN, CDR2 FVKESK. The CDR3 is made up of 14 amino acids. Methods used by the authors: Filtering differed since immunoSEQ provided only junctions, with no quality scores. The data were produced by immunoSEQ multiplex PCR, yet TCRdb's version contains in-frame clones alone and is incomplete. D and trimming were read from the DNA, whereas the V and J calls and clone size are those reported in that table. The sample contains some 2,100,000 clones, approximately 96% of which appear only once. Study-wide results and caveats: Non-shared clonotypes displayed generation probabilities falling below those of clonotypes present in all four donors.

The clonotype was recovered from a man younger than 35 in good health. This chain uses TRBV14 with TRBJ1-1, with a weak D call TRBD1 (5 bases). Sequencing input: naive CD4+ T cells sorted from blood. Subset denoted: CD45RA+ positively selected. CDR3 nucleotide sequence: TGTGCCAGCAGCCGCCGACAGACGAACACTGAAGCTTTCTTT. Protein: CASSRRQTNTEAFF.